Presented here are 21 T cell receptor beta chains from one specimen sequenced in a study of post-analysis software for immune sequencing data. General study findings and limits: In patients, TRBV5-6, TRBV5-1 and TRBV20-1 belonged to five TRBV segments found more frequently than in controls.

No antigen has been assigned to these receptors. Incorporated into the TCR beta cDNA libraries were unique molecular identifiers, which served to reduce PCR and sequencing biases. TCRdb re-called the PCR reads with MiXCR, one entry per CDR3 protein. The sample yields about 500,000 distinct CDR3 sequences, 40% to 55% seen once. The material sequenced was blood. The receptors stem from a girl aged 10 to 17 with multiple sclerosis.

The chain employs TRBV5-1 and TRBJ2-1; either TRBD1 or TRBD2 may supply D (5 bases each). Near its end, the DNA agrees better with TRBJ2-7, so the J call may be wrong. The CDR3 consists of 15 residues. CDR1 and CDR2 from the germline V gene are SGHRS and YFSETQ. CDR3 DNA sequence: TGCGCCAGCAAAGAACGGGGCAGCTCCTACAATGAGCAGTACTTC. This gives the protein CASKERGSSYNEQYF.

This clonotype was counted only a few times. J is TRBJ2-1 and V is TRBV29-1, with TRBD2 as a possible D gene (6 bases). The CDR3 length is 14 residues. Trimming stripped 5 bases from V and 9 bases from J, with 20 bases between. The V gene's germline CDR1 is SQVTM and CDR2 ANQGSEA. The CDR3 reads CSVKRRLSGGEQFF. The CDR3 DNA follows: TGCAGCGTTAAACGGAGATTGTCCGGGGGTGAGCAGTTCTTC.

This clonotype has ten or more counts. This chain joins TRBV7-9 and TRBJ2-1; D is ambiguous. The germline V and J ends were trimmed by 3 bases and 7 bases, with 4 bases remaining between them. CDR1 is SEHNR and CDR2 is FQNEAQ in the germline V gene (reference sequence). The CDR3 sequence is 11 residues long. The CDR3 bases are TGTGCCAGCAGCTTGGCAAATGAGCAGTTCTTC. It is translated as CASSLANEQFF.

The sample holds a few counts of this clonotype. This chain uses TRBV12-3 or TRBV12-4 with TRBJ2-3, with D perhaps assigned TRBD1 or TRBD2 (5 bases each). The CDR3 contains 14 residues. The germline V and J ends were trimmed by 6 bases and 2 bases, with 12 bases remaining between them. The CDR3 spells CASSPLGDTDTQYF. The CDR3 coding sequence is TGTGCCAGCAGCCCACTAGGGGACACAGATACGCAGTATTTT.

This clonotype was counted between two and nine times. The chain recombines TRBV28 with TRBJ2-5, with TRBD2 matching 10 bases. Germline CDR1 MDHEN, CDR2 SYDVKM. The CDR3 contains 15 residues. V lost 6 bases, J lost 2 bases, and 6 bases stayed unmatched. This chain's CDR3 is CASRPSGRGQETQYF. In DNA form, the CDR3 reads TGTGCCAGCAGACCTAGCGGGAGAGGACAAGAGACCCAGTACTTC. The whole variable domain, filled in from reference TRBV28 and TRBJ2-5, reads DVKVTQSSRYLVKRTGEKVFLECVQDMDHENMFWYRQDPGLGLRLIYFSYDVKMKEKGDIPEGYSVSREKKERFSLILESASTNQTSMYLCASRPSGRGQETQYFGPGTRLLVL.

This rearrangement joins TRBV20-1 to TRBJ2-7, with D perhaps TRBD1 or TRBD2 (6 bases each). Looked up from germline, CDR1 is DFQATT and CDR2 is SNEGSKA (reference sequence). The CDR3 is 14 amino acids. The ends were cut back, 6 bases at V and 7 bases at J, with 22 bases in the middle. The chain's CDR3 is CSASGADGRREQYF. CDR3 nucleotide sequence: TGCAGTGCCTCGGGGGCGGACGGCCGAAGAGAGCAGTACTTC.

This clonotype has only a few counts. This sequence joins TRBV12-3 or TRBV12-4 and TRBJ1-1; D gene ambiguous. Trimming left V 6 bases short and J 0 bases short, with 17 bases between. The CDR3 totals 16 residues. In DNA, the CDR3 is TGTGCCAGCAGGCCAGCAGGAGTTTTTATGAACACTGAAGCTTTCTTT. Its translation: CASRPAGVFMNTEAFF.

The chain uses TRBV20-1 and TRBJ1-2; weak D call: TRBD1 (5 bases). This CDR3 has 12 residues. Germline V gene sequence: CDR1 DFQATT, CDR2 SNEGSKA (reference sequence). Trimming left V 7 bases short and J 3 bases short, with 12 bases between. For the CDR3, the DNA is TGCAGTGTGTTATCGGGGGACTATGGCTACACCTTC. Protein sequence: CSVLSGDYGYTF.

This clonotype was counted a few times. This chain links TRBV28 with TRBJ2-1; a possible D gene is TRBD2 (6 bases). V gave up 5 bases and J gave up 0 bases, with 14 bases separating them. CDR1 and CDR2 from the germline V gene are MDHEN and SYDVKM. The CDR3 sequence is 16 residues long. CDR3 loop: CASSKPGLRSYNEQFF. CDR3 DNA sequence: TGTGCCAGCAGTAAACCGGGACTTCGCTCCTACAATGAGCAGTTCTTC.

The chain uses TRBV5-1 and TRBJ1-1; 9 bases match TRBD1. This CDR3 has 14 amino acids. In germline, CDR1 is SGHRS, CDR2 YFSETQ. The V and J ends lost 4 bases and 3 bases, in that order; junction bases with no gene match: 4. The CDR3 spells CASSPRQGDTEAFF. CDR3 nucleotide sequence: TGCGCCAGCAGCCCGCGACAGGGGGACACTGAAGCTTTCTTT.

For this clonotype: The junction and the germline gene differ at one end; a read error may be behind it. CDR3 loop: CASIKAQGASDAQYF. CDR3 coding DNA: TGTGCCAGCATAAAAGCTCAGGGGGCATCAGATGCGCAGTATTTT. The chain carries TRBV12-3 or TRBV12-4 and TRBJ2-3; 8 bases match TRBD1. The CDR3 runs to 15 residues.

The chain is built from TRBV20-1 and TRBJ1-2; 10 positions agree with TRBD1. CDR3 size: 13 residues. J was trimmed by 6 bases and V by 4 bases; bases with no gene match: 5. Looked up from germline, CDR1 is DFQATT and CDR2 is SNEGSKA (reference sequence). CDR3: CSAISDRGHGYTF. Here the CDR3 DNA reads TGCAGTGCTATATCTGACAGGGGGCATGGCTACACCTTC.

The chain carries TRBV7-2 and TRBJ2-2; D may match TRBD1 or TRBD2 (5 bases each). The length of the CDR3 is 18 residues. Trimming cost V 1 base and J 2 bases, with 17 bases left between them. Germline assignment: CDR1 SGHTA and CDR2 FQGNSA. In DNA, the CDR3 is TGTGCCAGCAGCTTAGAAGGGCTGGCAGGGAGTAACACCGGGGAGCTGTTTTTT. It encodes CASSLEGLAGSNTGELFF.

The chain links TRBV29-1 to TRBJ2-5; perhaps TRBD1 as D (6 bases). CDR3 length equals 13 residues. Germline assignment: CDR1 SQVTM and CDR2 ANQGSEA. The V end was cut by 6 bases, the J end by 1 base, with 12 bases between. Written as DNA, the CDR3 is TGCAGCGTCGTCGGCAGGGGCCAAGAGACCCAGTACTTC. Translating it yields CSVVGRGQETQYF.

This clonotype was seen a handful of times. The chain links TRBV28 to TRBJ2-1, with 14 nucleotides matching TRBD2. This CDR3 comprises 16 residues. The V segment lost 2 bases and the J segment 9 bases; nucleotides outside the gene matches: 6. Germline lookup yields CDR1 MDHEN and CDR2 SYDVKM. CDR3 residues: CASSLKGLAGVSEQFF. Written as DNA, the CDR3 is TGTGCCAGCAGTTTAAAGGGACTAGCGGGAGTCAGTGAGCAGTTCTTC.

The table lists this clonotype with a few counts. This chain connects TRBV4-3 to TRBJ2-5, with TRBD2 identical over 13 bases. V shed 4 bases and J 5 bases; nucleotides not matched to a gene: 7. CDR3 length: 16 residues. Germline V gene lookup returns CDR1 LGHNA and CDR2 YSLEER. DNA of the CDR3: TGCGCCAGCAGCCTTGGGACTAGCGGGATAGGGGAGACCCAGTACTTC. It is translated as CASSLGTSGIGETQYF.

This clonotype was counted a few times. The genes are TRBV4-2 and TRBJ2-1, with D unclear. With 0 bases removed from V and 6 bases from J, the gap between germline ends came to 6 bases. This CDR3 comprises 13 residues. CDR1 and CDR2 from the germline V gene are LGHNA and YNFKEQ. DNA for the CDR3: TGTGCCAGCAGCCAAGAAGTTCCCAATGAGCAGTTCTTC. It codes for CASSQEVPNEQFF.

The sample holds a few counts of this clonotype. The rearrangement joins TRBV12-3 or TRBV12-4 to TRBJ2-5, with D unresolved. V was cut by 8 bases and J by 0 bases, with 13 bases left in between. The CDR3 extends over 14 amino acids. CDR3 region: CASQLEWNQETQYF. The CDR3 coding sequence is TGTGCCAGCCAGCTGGAGTGGAACCAAGAGACCCAGTACTTC.

The genes are TRBV20-1 and TRBJ1-4, with TRBD1 as a possible D gene (6 bases). V lost 3 bases and J 5 bases, leaving 13 bases between the germline ends. CDR3 length: 14 residues. Germline CDR1 reads DFQATT; CDR2 reads SNEGSKA (reference sequence). In DNA form, the CDR3 reads TGCAGTGCTAGGAAAACAGGGAGCAATGAAAAACTGTTTTTT. This gives the protein CSARKTGSNEKLFF.

This chain joins TRBV5-1 and TRBJ1-6, with D hard to call. Trimming left V 0 bases short and J 7 bases short, with 8 bases between. Germline V gene sequence: CDR1 SGHRS, CDR2 YFSETQ. The CDR3 runs to 14 residues. The CDR3: CASSLVQGNSPLHF. DNA of the CDR3: TGCGCCAGCAGCTTGGTCCAAGGAAATTCACCCCTCCACTTT.

The chain combines TRBV7-2 with TRBJ1-6; TRBD1 might be the D (6 bases). From germline, CDR1 is SGHTA and CDR2 FQGNSA. Trimming stripped 6 bases from V and 0 bases from J, with 12 bases between. The CDR3 loop spans 16 amino acids. In nucleotides, the CDR3 is TGTGCCAGCAGTTACAGGGAGAGCTCCTATAATTCACCCCTCCACTTT. Its protein product is CASSYRESSYNSPLHF.